The T cell receptor (beta chain) described here comes from a study of graft-versus-host responses after intestinal transplantation (dated by TCRdb to the early 2020s). Concerning the study at large: Multivisceral, liver-intestinal, or isolated intestinal transplants were received by the recipients. Rather than being sequenced by the commercial service, samples from three later patients were sequenced in-house on an Illumina MiSeq and processed with MiXCR. Graft-versus-host and host-versus-graft alloreactive T cell clones were tracked in the graft, circulation and bone marrow after intestinal transplantation using bulk TCR-beta CDR3 sequencing. Donor T cell macrochimerism was defined as a peak of at least 4% donor T cells among recipient peripheral blood mononuclear cells. Anti-thymocyte globulin induction was given to all recipients, followed by maintenance tacrolimus and steroids for two to four years. Alloreactive clones were identified by sequencing pre-transplant mixed lymphocyte reaction products and comparing these products with unstimulated pre-transplant donor and recipient T cells. The cohort enrolled some 23 intestinal transplant recipients, one of whom was a retransplant, and a few patients without pretransplant specimens were excluded. What the research found in general, with its limitations: Early after transplant, declines in HvG clones were associated with peak levels of circulating GvH clones. In patients with donor T cell macrochimerism, the allografts had high GvH to HvG T cell clonal ratios. GvH clones were detected in recipient bone marrow, and some appeared earlier in ileal mucosa or blood, consistent with an intestinal mucosal origin. The relatively low number and heterogeneity of intestinal transplant patients limited the conclusions.

In the first month after transplant, blood samples were collected up to 4 times, and after that at least monthly when available. Library method: the immunoSEQ multiplex PCR assay. Adaptive Biotechnologies carried out high-throughput TCR-beta CDR3 sequencing of genomic DNA for most patients. Per the authors' processing: Adaptive's ImmunoSEQ software supplied the TCR sequencing data for approximately 18 patients, while MiXCR and VDJtools were used to process three other patients. CDR3 nucleotide sequences shared between donor and recipient were removed because their origin could not be assigned. At least 2-fold expansion over unstimulated cells and a minimum CFSE-low frequency of 0.002% (template counts) or 0.001% (read counts) were required for clones to be classified as alloreactive. Mappable clones were those detected in sequenced pre-transplant spleen, lymph node, or MLR CFSE-low populations of the donor or recipient. The cumulative frequency of alloreactive clones was calculated as a percentage of all sequences, weighted by copy number. Entries here come from immuneACCESS through TCRdb and include only in-frame sequences with V and J called. Some clones fail to appear in such tables; in the studies checked, an unresolved V gene covers under half of the shortfall, and the cause of the remainder is unknown. From that table come the V and J calls and clone size; the DNA was used to work out D and trimming. The sample yields 40,000 or so clones; roughly nine tenths were counted once. 6% to 7.5% of the sample belongs to the ten largest clones.

Points on this clone: Its antigen is currently not known. Base qualities are not at hand, and no much larger clone is one base apart.

This specimen consisted of PBMCs, obtained about nine months after transplant. This clonotype was sampled from a human patient who received an intestinal transplant, so some T cells may come from the graft donor.

The nucleotide sequence is TGTGCCAGCAGCCCCACTAGCGGGGGAGAGACCCAGTACTTC. Its amino acids are CASSPTSGGETQYF. The rearranged chain carries TRBV11-3 and TRBJ2-5, and TRBD2 aligns with 11 junction nucleotides. Germline trimming: 5 bases from V, 4 bases from J; junction bases outside gene matches: 3. The germline V gene sets CDR1 to SGHNT and CDR2 to YENEEA. From the cysteine up to the phenylalanine, the CDR3 has a length of 14 residues. Only the CDR3 part of the read is kept: 42 bases, read in frame from the first base.